The rows below give T cell receptor beta chains drawn from one sample of a study of shared clonotypes between healthy human individuals. Method: immunoSEQ multiplex PCR; TCRdb's copy keeps in-frame clones and lacks some. The sample lists 490,000 or so clones; about 80% were seen once. Sequences were obtained from PBMCs. These receptor sequences come from a woman between 35 and 50 years old in good health. Some clones in this sample may be carry-over from other donors' samples. Both conserved end residues are part of each CDR3. D genes are given only for firm matches. Clone size appears in some rows only: once, few, many, or a class for an expanded clone.

D gene: NA
V gene: TRBV6-4
clone size: NA
J gene: TRBJ1-1
CDR3 protein: CASSVSPMNTEAFF
CDR3 DNA: TGTGCCAGCAGTGTATCCCCCATGAACACTGAAGCTTTCTTT

D gene: TRBD1
V gene: TRBV5-1
clone size: few
J gene: TRBJ1-2
CDR3 protein: CASSLTGTDYGYTF
CDR3 DNA: TGCGCCAGCAGCTTGACCGGGACAGACTATGGCTACACCTTC

D gene: TRBD1
V gene: TRBV28
clone size: NA
J gene: TRBJ1-1
CDR3 protein: CASSLGQSTTEAFF
CDR3 DNA: TGTGCCAGCAGCCTGGGACAGAGCACCACTGAAGCTTTCTTT

D gene: NA
V gene: TRBV11-3
clone size: NA
J gene: TRBJ2-1
CDR3 protein: CASSLLGNEQFF
CDR3 DNA: TGTGCCAGCAGCTTATTAGGCAATGAGCAGTTCTTC

D gene: NA
V gene: TRBV7-6
clone size: few
J gene: TRBJ1-5
CDR3 protein: CASSLYTNQPQHF
CDR3 DNA: TGTGCCAGCAGCTTATATACGAATCAGCCCCAGCATTTT

D gene: NA
V gene: TRBV21-1
clone size: NA
J gene: TRBJ1-1
CDR3 protein: CASSKAPGRLNTEAFF
CDR3 DNA: TGTGCCAGCAGCAAAGCGCCGGGACGGTTGAACACTGAAGCTTTCTTT

D gene: NA
V gene: TRBV27
clone size: NA
J gene: TRBJ2-7
CDR3 protein: CASSPSRGFDEQYF
CDR3 DNA: TGTGCCAGCAGCCCTTCTAGGGGATTCGACGAGCAGTACTTC

D gene: TRBD1
V gene: TRBV30
clone size: NA
J gene: TRBJ1-4
CDR3 protein: CAWNRDRGEKLFF
CDR3 DNA: TGTGCCTGGAACCGGGACAGGGGTGAAAAACTGTTTTTT

D gene: NA
V gene: TRBV7-8
clone size: NA
J gene: TRBJ2-1
CDR3 protein: CASSPVLTRYNEQFF
CDR3 DNA: TGTGCCAGCAGCCCGGTCCTGACTAGATACAATGAGCAGTTCTTC

D gene: TRBD1
V gene: TRBV5-1
clone size: NA
J gene: TRBJ1-2
CDR3 protein: CASWPGQGASGYTF
CDR3 DNA: TGCGCCAGCTGGCCGGGACAGGGGGCGTCTGGCTACACCTTC

D gene: NA
V gene: TRBV28
clone size: NA
J gene: TRBJ2-7
CDR3 protein: CASSPPSGVGEQYF
CDR3 DNA: TGTGCCAGCAGTCCACCGTCTGGGGTTGGTGAGCAGTACTTC

D gene: NA
V gene: TRBV30
clone size: NA
J gene: TRBJ2-7
CDR3 protein: CAWSTTVYEQYF
CDR3 DNA: TGTGCCTGGAGTACGACAGTCTACGAGCAGTACTTC

D gene: NA
V gene: TRBV2
clone size: NA
J gene: TRBJ2-3
CDR3 protein: CASFSGAGTDTQYF
CDR3 DNA: TGTGCCAGCTTTTCGGGGGCCGGCACAGATACGCAGTATTTT

D gene: NA
V gene: TRBV2
clone size: NA
J gene: TRBJ2-7
CDR3 protein: CASRPDSSYEQYF
CDR3 DNA: TGTGCCAGCAGACCGGACAGCTCCTACGAGCAGTACTTC

D gene: TRBD2
V gene: TRBV4-3
clone size: NA
J gene: TRBJ2-3
CDR3 protein: CASSQEGLAADTQYF
CDR3 DNA: TGCGCCAGCAGCCAAGAAGGACTAGCGGCAGATACGCAGTATTTT

D gene: NA
V gene: TRBV2
clone size: few
J gene: TRBJ2-5
CDR3 protein: CASSDLDQETQYF
CDR3 DNA: TGTGCCAGCAGTGATTTGGACCAAGAGACCCAGTACTTC

D gene: NA
V gene: TRBV23-1
clone size: NA
J gene: TRBJ1-5
CDR3 protein: CASSQSGTEDQPQHF
CDR3 DNA: TGCGCCAGCAGTCAATCGGGTACGGAGGATCAGCCCCAGCATTTT

D gene: NA
V gene: TRBV5-1
clone size: NA
J gene: TRBJ2-1
CDR3 protein: CASSLGQGGYNEQFF
CDR3 DNA: TGCGCCAGCAGCCTGGGACAAGGCGGTTACAATGAGCAGTTCTTC

D gene: TRBD1
V gene: TRBV5-1
clone size: NA
J gene: TRBJ1-4
CDR3 protein: CASSGQGAQANEKLFF
CDR3 DNA: TGCGCCAGCAGCGGACAGGGGGCGCAGGCTAATGAAAAACTGTTTTTT

D gene: TRBD2
V gene: TRBV10-3
clone size: NA
J gene: TRBJ2-7
CDR3 protein: CAISGLADYEQYF
CDR3 DNA: TGTGCCATCTCGGGACTAGCAGACTACGAGCAGTACTTC

D gene: NA
V gene: TRBV18
clone size: NA
J gene: TRBJ2-7
CDR3 protein: CASSPGQGSSYEQYF
CDR3 DNA: TGTGCCAGCTCACCGGGCCAGGGGAGCTCCTACGAGCAGTACTTC

D gene: NA
V gene: TRBV2
clone size: NA
J gene: TRBJ1-1
CDR3 protein: CASSDEGGDTEAFF
CDR3 DNA: TGTGCCAGCAGTGACGAGGGGGGCGACACTGAAGCTTTCTTT

D gene: NA
V gene: TRBV11-3
clone size: NA
J gene: TRBJ2-4
CDR3 protein: CASSLGGDQGLNIQYF
CDR3 DNA: TGTGCCAGCAGCTTAGGGGGAGATCAAGGACTAAACATTCAGTACTTC

D gene: NA
V gene: TRBV19
clone size: NA
J gene: TRBJ2-7
CDR3 protein: CASSIDTRAPYEQYF
CDR3 DNA: TGTGCCAGTAGTATAGATACCCGAGCCCCCTACGAGCAGTACTTC

D gene: NA
V gene: TRBV12-2
clone size: NA
J gene: TRBJ2-4
CDR3 protein: CASRLAIGRRERTDIQYF
CDR3 DNA: TGTGCAAGTCGCTTAGCGATCGGGCGGCGGGAGAGAACAGACATTCAGTACTTC

D gene: NA
V gene: TRBV4-1
clone size: NA
J gene: TRBJ2-1
CDR3 protein: CASSQGGWDNEQFF
CDR3 DNA: TGCGCCAGCAGCCAGGGGGGCTGGGACAATGAGCAGTTCTTC